Listed here are 16 T cell receptor beta chains from one sample, sequenced in a study of cytomegalovirus exposure and HLA in healthy donors. TCRdb's copy holds only in-frame clones and misses some; the assay was immunoSEQ multiplex PCR. Of hundreds of thousands of clones in the sample, 80% to 90% were seen once. The material sequenced was PBMCs. The origin of the receptors is a woman aged 18 to 35 in good health and CMV-seronegative.

This clone was recorded only once. This rearrangement joins TRBV7-8 to TRBJ2-1; a weak D match, TRBD2 (6 bases). V gave up 4 bases and J gave up 1 base, with 17 bases separating them. This CDR3 comprises 17 residues. CDR1 is SGHVS, CDR2 FQNEAQ, per germline. CDR3 nucleotides: TGTGCCAGCAGCTCCCCGGTGGCGGGAATATCCTACAATGAGCAGTTCTTC. Residues: CASSSPVAGISYNEQFF.

CDR3 region: CAWRTSGGGRYEQYF. The CDR3 DNA sequence: TGTGCCTGGAGGACCAGCGGGGGGGGACGATACGAGCAGTACTTC. The chain joins TRBV30 to TRBJ2-7; TRBD2 aligns across 10 bases. With V trimmed by 3 bases and J by 4 bases, 9 bases remained unmatched. The germline CDR1 and CDR2 sequences are GTSNPN and SVGIG (reference sequence). This CDR3 is 15 amino acids long.

V and J are TRBV28 and TRBJ2-2, with unresolved D. Germline CDR1 reads MDHEN; CDR2 reads SYDVKM. Trimming removed 3 bases from V and 5 bases from J, with 4 bases in between. This CDR3 comprises 12 residues. Written as DNA, the CDR3 is TGTGCCAGCAGTTTCTTAACCGGGGAGCTGTTTTTT. This gives the protein CASSFLTGELFF. Drawing the rest from reference TRBV28 and TRBJ2-2, the complete variable domain is DVKVTQSSRYLVKRTGEKVFLECVQDMDHENMFWYRQDPGLGLRLIYFSYDVKMKEKGDIPEGYSVSREKKERFSLILESASTNQTSMYLCASSFLTGELFFGEGSRLTVL.

The V gene is TRBV9, the J gene TRBJ1-5; 7 nucleotides agree with TRBD1. The CDR3 consists of 14 residues. CDR1 SGDLS and CDR2 YYNGEE come from the germline V gene. The ends lost 3 bases at V and 1 base at J; junction bases unmatched: 1. Here the CDR3 reads CASSETGSNQPQHF. CDR3 in DNA: TGTGCCAGCAGCGAGACAGGGAGCAATCAGCCCCAGCATTTT.

The CDR3 DNA follows: TGTGCCAGCAGCCCCCGGCGGGGGGGCTCTGGAAACACCATATATTTT. Translated, it gives CASSPRRGGSGNTIYF. The gene calls are TRBV5-8 and TRBJ1-3; D possibly corresponds to TRBD1 (5 bases). CDR3 length: 16 residues. V lost 4 bases to trimming and J lost 0 bases, with 14 bases between them. Germline V CDR1 and CDR2: SGHTS, YDEGEE.

This clone was picked up a small number of times. The chain links TRBV2 to TRBJ2-7; 7 bases line up with TRBD2. The junction had 12 bases not matched to a gene; V was cut back by 7 bases and J by 6 bases. In germline, CDR1 is SNHLY, CDR2 FYNNEI. CDR3 size: 14 residues. CDR3 residues: CASTGGSWRSEQYF. Written as DNA, the CDR3 is TGTGCCAGCACCGGGGGGTCATGGCGGTCCGAGCAGTACTTC.

This clone was observed once. The chain combines TRBV6-4 with TRBJ2-1, with TRBD2 matching over 14 bases. Looked up from germline, CDR1 is MRHNA and CDR2 is SNTAGT. V lost 3 bases and J lost 8; bases outside the gene matches: 6. The CDR3 sequence is 16 residues long. The CDR3, as DNA: TGTGCCAGCAGTGAGGGGACTAGCGGGGGCTTTGATGAGCAGTTCTTC. Residues: CASSEGTSGGFDEQFF.

A few counts support this clone. The chain carries TRBV7-9 and TRBJ2-3, with 9 positions matching TRBD2. This CDR3 comprises 13 residues. V dropped 5 bases and J dropped 6; count of bases not matched to a gene: 3. Looked up from germline, CDR1 is SEHNR and CDR2 is FQNEAQ (reference sequence). The CDR3 DNA sequence: TGTGCCAGCAGCCCAGCGGGAGGTGATACGCAGTATTTT. It translates to CASSPAGGDTQYF.

CDR3 DNA: TGTGCCAGCAGTTCCGGCCCTCTGGAGCCCCTTTTAACACTGAAAGCTTTCTTT. Translating gives CASSSGPLEPLLTLKAFF. V and J are TRBV2 and TRBJ1-1; D call uncertain. Trimming pared 5 bases from V and 9 bases from J, leaving 31 bases between. CDR1 and CDR2 from the germline V gene are SNHLY and FYNNEI. The CDR3 totals 18 residues.

The gene calls are TRBV5-1 and TRBJ2-1; 7 bases align to TRBD2. The CDR3 length is 13 residues. Losses at the gene ends were 3 bases for V and 4 bases for J; bases not matched to a gene: 1. Germline-derived CDR1 and CDR2 are SGHRS and YFSETQ. Here the CDR3 reads CASSSSGYNEQFF. Written as DNA, the CDR3 is TGCGCCAGCAGCTCTAGCGGTTACAATGAGCAGTTCTTC.

About this clone itself: The same CDR3 also results from other DNA sequences found in this sample. The rearrangement uses TRBV6-5 and TRBJ2-7, with D tentatively TRBD1 (6 bases). The CDR3 covers 14 residues. Trimming shortened V by 4 bases and J by 1 base, and 11 bases separated the two germline ends. In germline, CDR1 is MNHEY, CDR2 SVGAGI. The chain's CDR3 is CASSFGQGSYEQYF. The CDR3 DNA sequence: TGTGCCAGCAGTTTTGGGCAGGGGTCCTACGAGCAGTACTTC.

The V gene is TRBV6-5, the J gene TRBJ1-1; 7 bases match TRBD1. Trimming removed 5 bases from V and 7 bases from J; junction bases left unmatched: 1. Germline CDR1 is MNHEY and CDR2 is SVGAGI. This CDR3 is 11 amino acids long. The CDR3 coding sequence is TGTGCCAGCAGTCGACAGGGTGAAGCTTTCTTT. This translates into CASSRQGEAFF.

The chain carries TRBV30 and TRBJ2-2; the D gene is possibly TRBD2 (5 bases). The germline CDR1 and CDR2 sequences are GTSNPN and SVGIG (reference sequence). The V end was cut by 3 bases, the J end by 4 bases, with 9 bases between. CDR3 length: 13 amino acids. CDR3 bases: TGTGCCTGGAGCGTTGCGGGCACCGGGGAGCTGTTTTTT. Its translation is CAWSVAGTGELFF.

The chain links TRBV6-5 to TRBJ2-1; a weak D match, TRBD2 (5 bases). Trimming cost V 1 base and J 2 bases, with 9 bases left between them. CDR3 size: 15 residues. Germline CDR1 is MNHEY and CDR2 is SVGAGI. In DNA form, the CDR3 reads TGTGCCAGCAGTTACTGGTACGGGACCTACAATGAGCAGTTCTTC. Translating it yields CASSYWYGTYNEQFF.

The chain has TRBV11-2 and TRBJ2-7; 10 positions match TRBD2. The CDR3 extends over 17 amino acids. V was pared by 1 base and J by 1 base, with 7 bases of the junction left unmatched. The germline gives CDR1 SGHAT, CDR2 FQNNGV. The CDR3, as DNA: TGTGCCAGCAGCTTAGCGGCTAGCGGGGGCCTTTCCTACGAGCAGTACTTC. Its translation is CASSLAASGGLSYEQYF.

The chain recombines TRBV7-9 with TRBJ1-4; D uncertain. V lost 0 bases and J 6 bases, leaving 11 bases between the germline ends. This CDR3 has 15 amino acids. CDR1 SEHNR and CDR2 FQNEAQ come from the germline V gene (reference sequence). The chain's CDR3 is CASSLAGGFDEKLFF. CDR3 sequence (DNA): TGTGCCAGCAGCTTAGCGGGAGGGTTCGATGAAAAACTGTTTTTT.